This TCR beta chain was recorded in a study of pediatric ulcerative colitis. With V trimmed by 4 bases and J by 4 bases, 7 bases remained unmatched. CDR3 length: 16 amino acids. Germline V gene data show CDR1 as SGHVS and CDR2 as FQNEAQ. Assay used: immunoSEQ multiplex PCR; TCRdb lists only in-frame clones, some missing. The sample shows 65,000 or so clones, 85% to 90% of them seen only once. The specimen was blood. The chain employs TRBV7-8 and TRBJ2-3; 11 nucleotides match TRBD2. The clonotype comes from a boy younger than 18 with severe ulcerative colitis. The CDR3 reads CASSSLAGGRADTQYF. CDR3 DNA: TGTGCCAGCAGCTCCTTAGCGGGAGGGCGTGCAGATACGCAGTATTTT.